The 30 T cell receptor beta chains reported below all come from one sample, sequenced in a study of PD-1 blockade in classical Hodgkin lymphoma. TCRdb's copy holds only in-frame clones and misses some; the assay was immunoSEQ multiplex PCR. Among 37,000 or so clones listed, 88% were seen once. After autologous stem cell transplantation all patients relapsed, and prior brentuximab vedotin exposure differed between cohorts. The sample here was peripheral blood mononuclear cells (PBMCs), taken before the second cycle of nivolumab. The receptors originated from a human donor with classical Hodgkin lymphoma.

The rearrangement joins TRBV11-2 to TRBJ2-3, with TRBD2 matching over 7 bases. The V gene end was trimmed by 2 bases and the J gene end by 2 bases; junction bases not matched to a gene: 7. The CDR3 contains 16 residues. Germline CDR1 SGHAT, CDR2 FQNNGV. As DNA, the CDR3 is TGTGCCAGCAGCTTATTTGCTAGCGGATTCACAGATACGCAGTATTTT. Protein product: CASSLFASGFTDTQYF.

This chain connects TRBV2 to TRBJ2-3; D uncertain. Trimming stripped 7 bases from V and 0 bases from J, with 14 bases between. Germline assignment: CDR1 SNHLY and CDR2 FYNNEI. The CDR3 is 15 residues long. CDR3 sequence: CASTPTVGSTDTQYF. For the CDR3, the DNA is TGTGCCAGCACCCCCACGGTAGGGAGCACAGATACGCAGTATTTT.

The rearrangement links TRBV6-5 to TRBJ1-2; possible D gene TRBD1, 5 bases. With 2 bases removed from V and 2 bases from J, the gap between germline ends came to 15 bases. Germline CDR1 reads MNHEY; CDR2 reads SVGAGI. The CDR3 has 16 residues. The CDR3 DNA reads TGTGCCAGCAGTTACGCCAGGGACGGTCCCAACTATGGCTACACCTTC. Translating it yields CASSYARDGPNYGYTF.

The chain recombines TRBV9 with TRBJ2-1, with unresolved D. There are 16 residues in the CDR3. The germline CDR1 and CDR2 sequences are SGDLS and YYNGEE. Trimming removed 3 bases at V and 6 bases at J, with 19 bases between. The CDR3 sequence: CASSARGGLGPNEQFF. The DNA of the CDR3 is TGTGCCAGCAGCGCCCGAGGTGGGTTGGGCCCCAATGAGCAGTTCTTC.

The rearrangement links TRBV11-2 to TRBJ2-7; no reliable D call. Germline values: CDR1 SGHAT, CDR2 FQNNGV. V was pared by 3 bases and J by 2 bases, with 8 bases between. The CDR3 consists of 13 residues. The CDR3 region has the DNA TGTGCCAGCAGCTTTCAGGTGACCTACGAGCAGTACTTC. Translation gives CASSFQVTYEQYF.

This clone was seen a single time. The V call is TRBV28, the J call TRBJ1-2; D call uncertain. Germline loops: CDR1 MDHEN, CDR2 SYDVKM. The CDR3 sequence is 16 residues long. Trimming removed 1 base at V and 4 bases at J, with 16 bases between. The CDR3 reads CASSLFQPGGSYGYTF. CDR3 in DNA: TGTGCCAGCAGTTTATTCCAGCCCGGCGGCAGCTATGGCTACACCTTC.

The rearrangement links TRBV5-4 to TRBJ1-1; 8 positions match TRBD1. V lost 0 bases and J lost 4; bases outside the gene matches: 2. The CDR3 contains 14 residues. CDR1 SGHNT and CDR2 YYREEE come from the germline V gene (reference sequence). The CDR3 here is CASSLDTGGTEAFF. The CDR3 bases are TGTGCCAGCAGCTTGGATACAGGGGGCACTGAAGCTTTCTTT.

V usage is TRBV11-3 and J usage is TRBJ2-7; 12 bases agree with TRBD2. This CDR3 has 17 amino acids. From germline, CDR1 is SGHNT and CDR2 YENEEA. J was trimmed by 5 bases and V by 3 bases; bases with no gene match: 11. CDR3 coding DNA: TGTGCCAGCAGCTTGTCGACTAGCGGGAGTAGGGACGACGAGCAGTACTTC. This sequence encodes CASSLSTSGSRDDEQYF.

The rearrangement links TRBV9 to TRBJ2-7; 9 bases map to TRBD2. The V gene's germline CDR1 is SGDLS and CDR2 YYNGEE. The CDR3 extends over 18 amino acids. V lost 0 bases, J lost 4 bases, and 14 bases stayed unmatched. CDR3 nucleotide sequence: TGTGCCAGCAGCGTAGCGGGTAGTAGCGGGAGTGTGGGGTACGAGCAGTACTTC. Translated: CASSVAGSSGSVGYEQYF.

The chain links TRBV4-1 to TRBJ2-6; 8 bases line up with TRBD2. Unmatched junction bases numbered 0, after V lost 1 base and J lost 1 base. The CDR3 is 16 residues long. From germline, CDR1 is MGHRA and CDR2 YSYEKL. The CDR3 coding sequence is TGCGCCAGCAGCCAAGCGGGGGGGTCTGGGGCCAACGTCCTGACTTTC. Its protein is CASSQAGGSGANVLTF.

The gene calls are TRBV11-2 and TRBJ1-3; TRBD1 might be the D (5 bases). CDR3 length: 15 amino acids. The germline V and J ends were trimmed by 3 bases and 1 base, with 10 bases remaining between them. Per germline, CDR1 SGHAT and CDR2 FQNNGV. CDR3: CASSFMGVSGNTIYF. In DNA, the CDR3 is TGTGCCAGCAGCTTTATGGGGGTTTCTGGAAACACCATATATTTT. The whole variable domain, filled in from reference TRBV11-2 and TRBJ1-3, reads EAGVAQSPRYKIIEKRQSVAFWCNPISGHATLYWYQQILGQGPKLLIQFQNNGVVDDSQLPKDRFSAERLKGVDSTLKIQPAKLEDSAVYLCASSFMGVSGNTIYFGEGSWLTVV.

The chain has TRBV5-5 and TRBJ2-1; D not resolved. The CDR3 spans 11 residues. From germline, CDR1 is SGHKS and CDR2 YYEKEE (reference sequence). The V and J ends lost 0 bases and 15 bases respectively, with 10 bases between them. The CDR3 bases are TGTGCCAGCAGCTTGGACCATTTACGGTTCTTC. It specifies CASSLDHLRFF. Looking up the rest from reference TRBV5-5 and TRBJ2-1 gives the full variable domain: DAGVTQSPTHLIKTRGQQVTLRCSPISGHKSVSWYQQVLGQGPQFIFQYYEKEERGRGNFPDRFSARQFPNYSSELNVNALLLGDSALYLCASSLDHLRFFGPGTRLTVL.

This chain joins TRBV28 and TRBJ2-2; 10 bases line up with TRBD2. The CDR3 length is 16 residues. V trimming: 3 bases; J trimming: 6 bases; junction bases outside the gene matches: 7. Germline values: CDR1 MDHEN, CDR2 SYDVKM. The CDR3 reads CASSFPSGSMAGELFF. The CDR3 coding sequence is TGTGCCAGCAGTTTCCCTAGCGGGAGTATGGCCGGGGAGCTGTTTTTT. Drawing the rest from reference TRBV28 and TRBJ2-2, the complete variable domain is DVKVTQSSRYLVKRTGEKVFLECVQDMDHENMFWYRQDPGLGLRLIYFSYDVKMKEKGDIPEGYSVSREKKERFSLILESASTNQTSMYLCASSFPSGSMAGELFFGEGSRLTVL.

The J gene is TRBJ1-2, the V gene TRBV15, with 9 bases fitting TRBD1. CDR3 size: 18 residues. The trim removed 8 bases at V and 3 bases at J, leaving 19 bases unmatched. The V gene's germline CDR1 is LNHNV and CDR2 YYDKDF (reference sequence). CDR3 region: CATQPRPGQGDFHYGYTF. The CDR3, as DNA: TGTGCCACCCAGCCGAGACCGGGACAGGGTGATTTTCACTATGGCTACACCTTC.

CDR3 loop: CASSLYGGWSSYEQYF. Written as DNA, the CDR3 is TGTGCCAGTAGCCTTTATGGGGGGTGGTCCTCCTACGAGCAGTACTTC. The rearrangement joins TRBV19 to TRBJ2-5; a weak D match, TRBD2 (6 bases). Gene TRBJ2-7 matches the end of the DNA better, so the J call may be wrong. The CDR3 spans 16 residues. Germline V gives CDR1 LNHDA, CDR2 SQIVND (reference sequence).

The rearrangement uses TRBV14 and TRBJ1-2, with TRBD1 identical over 8 bases. Germline CDR1 is SGHDN and CDR2 is FVKESK. This CDR3 has 15 residues. J lost 8 bases, V lost 5 bases, and 13 bases had no gene match. The CDR3 reads CASSSMDRAYRGYTF. In nucleotides, the CDR3 is TGTGCCAGCAGCTCCATGGACAGGGCTTATCGAGGCTACACCTTC.

The chain joins TRBV21-1 to TRBJ2-2; no check of the table's D call, TRBD2, against the DNA was made. TRBV21-1 is a listed pseudogene. The CDR3 runs 17 residues. CDR3: CASSYIELAGGGGELFF. The DNA of the CDR3 is TGTGCCAGCAGCTACATAGAGCTAGCGGGGGGAGGCGGGGAGCTGTTTTTT.

The chain uses TRBV9 and TRBJ2-2; the D gene is possibly TRBD2 (7 bases). Germline-derived CDR1 and CDR2 are SGDLS and YYNGEE. The V end lost 0 bases, the J end lost 5 bases, and 11 bases lay between the germline ends. This CDR3 region has 15 residues. CDR3 sequence: CASSVEGGGTGELFF. The CDR3 nucleotides are TGTGCCAGCAGCGTAGAAGGGGGAGGGACCGGGGAGCTGTTTTTT.

The chain combines TRBV19 with TRBJ2-7, with D possibly being TRBD1 or TRBD2 (5 bases each). Germline V gene sequence: CDR1 LNHDA, CDR2 SQIVND (reference sequence). The V end was cut by 4 bases, the J end by 5 bases, with 15 bases between. The CDR3 extends over 14 amino acids. CDR3 nucleotide sequence: TGTGCCAGTAGTAAGAGGGGTAAGGGCCACGAGCAGTACTTC. It is translated as CASSKRGKGHEQYF.

This chain links TRBV11-3 with TRBJ2-3, with D unclear. The length of the CDR3 is 13 residues. The germline gives CDR1 SGHNT, CDR2 YENEEA. Trimming took off 0 bases at V and 5 bases at J, with 6 bases between the two ends. In DNA, the CDR3 is TGTGCCAGCAGCTTAGATCAGGAAGATACGCAGTATTTT. It codes for CASSLDQEDTQYF.

The rearrangement links TRBV7-2 to TRBJ1-2; D remains ambiguous. This CDR3 has 15 amino acids. Germline V lookup: CDR1 SGHTA, CDR2 FQGNSA. V was clipped by 5 bases and J by 4 bases, with 17 bases between them. CDR3 sequence: CASSPQSLVIYGYTF. For the CDR3, the DNA is TGTGCCAGCAGCCCCCAATCCCTGGTAATCTATGGCTACACCTTC.

This sequence joins TRBV28 and TRBJ2-1; 9 bases agree with TRBD1. CDR1 and CDR2 (germline): MDHEN, SYDVKM. V shed 5 bases, J shed 6 bases, and the junction held 2 bases outside the gene matches. The CDR3 consists of 13 residues. CDR3 sequence reads: CASSPGQGNEQFF. CDR3 in DNA: TGTGCCAGCAGTCCGGGACAGGGCAATGAGCAGTTCTTC.

The chain's CDR3 is CASSSPGAAYEQYF. Written as DNA, the CDR3 is TGTGCCAGCAGTTCTCCGGGGGCGGCCTACGAGCAGTACTTC. The rearrangement links TRBV28 to TRBJ2-7, with D perhaps matching TRBD1 or TRBD2 (6 bases each). Trimming cost V 4 bases and J 2 bases, with 12 bases left between them. CDR3 length: 14 residues. The germline CDR1 and CDR2 sequences are MDHEN and SYDVKM.

The J gene is TRBJ1-1, the V gene TRBV11-2; D remains unclear. Germline values: CDR1 SGHAT, CDR2 FQNNGV. The CDR3 is made up of 14 amino acids. The V gene lost 3 bases and the J gene lost 4 bases, with 12 bases spanning the gap. The DNA for the CDR3 is TGTGCCAGCAGCTTCGCCCGATCGGCCACTGAAGCTTTCTTT. Protein: CASSFARSATEAFF.

Comments on this clone: Germline and junction disagree at one end, which may indicate a read error. The chain employs TRBV6-1 and TRBJ2-7; tentatively, D is TRBD1 (6 bases). Germline CDR1 and CDR2: MNHNS and SASEGT. The CDR3 covers 15 residues. As DNA, the CDR3 is TGTGCCAGCAGTGAAGAGGGACATGCCGCGATGCTAGCTGGCTTC. Its protein is CASSEEGHAAMLAGF.

V and J are TRBV6-1 and TRBJ2-7, with D perhaps matching TRBD1 (6 bases). The germline V gene has CDR1 MNHNS and CDR2 SASEGT. There are 14 residues in the CDR3. Trimming took 10 bases from V and 5 from J, leaving 21 bases between them. The CDR3 reads CAILTGTKRNEQYF. The CDR3, as DNA: TGTGCCATCCTGACAGGTACTAAGCGGAACGAGCAGTACTTC.

V gene TRBV4-1 combines with J gene TRBJ2-3; 12 bases are a match to TRBD2. Trimming at V came to 0 bases and at J to 2 bases, leaving 3 bases not matched to a gene. The length of the CDR3 is 17 residues. Germline CDR1 is MGHRA and CDR2 is YSYEKL. Here the CDR3 reads CASSQEGLAGFTDTQYF. CDR3 in DNA: TGCGCCAGCAGCCAAGAAGGACTAGCGGGGTTCACAGATACGCAGTATTTT.

Worth noting for this clone: This sample includes further DNA sequences coding for the same CDR3. The chain has TRBV29-1 and TRBJ2-3, with 11 bases fitting TRBD1. CDR1 SQVTM and CDR2 ANQGSEA come from the germline V gene. V was pared by 6 bases and J by 5 bases, with 1 base of the junction left unmatched. The CDR3 runs to 12 residues. Here the CDR3 DNA reads TGCAGCGTGGGACAGGGGGGAGATACGCAGTATTTT. Amino acid sequence: CSVGQGGDTQYF.

The chain recombines TRBV10-1 with TRBJ2-1; D unclear. Germline V gene sequence: CDR1 WNHNN, CDR2 SYGVQD (reference sequence). The V and J ends lost 8 bases and 8 bases respectively, with 10 bases between them. The CDR3 sequence is 11 residues long. This CDR3 reads CASPLDHEQFF. The DNA of the CDR3 is TGCGCCAGCCCTCTGGATCATGAGCAGTTCTTC.

This clone has a single count. The V and J genes are TRBV27 and TRBJ1-1, with a possible D match to TRBD1 (5 bases). V gave up 0 bases and J gave up 5 bases, with 13 bases separating them. This CDR3 is 15 amino acids long. CDR1 is MNHEY, CDR2 SMNVEV, per germline (reference sequence). CDR3 DNA: TGTGCCAGCAGTTTATCCCCAGGGCTGCAAACTGAAGCTTTCTTT. This gives the protein CASSLSPGLQTEAFF.